This passage covers 28 T cell receptor beta chains from one sample sequenced in a study of blood T cells in healthy people across ages. A sample-barcoded 5' primer and a J-beta primer mix were used in a second PCR of roughly 7 to 12 cycles. In TCRdb, the 5' RACE reads were re-called with MiXCR into one record per CDR3 protein. Among about 1.4 million distinct CDR3 sequences listed, approximately 63% were seen once. The sample was blood. The receptor source for this set is a man between 18 and 35 years old in good health.

In its sample, this clonotype was seen a few times. The V call is TRBV6-5, the J call TRBJ1-5; unclear D gene. Trimming cost V 5 bases and J 6 bases, with 8 bases left between them. This CDR3 is 12 amino acids long. The germline V gene has CDR1 MNHEY and CDR2 SVGAGI. The CDR3 loop is CASSRPGQPQHF. For the CDR3, the DNA is TGTGCCAGCAGTCGCCCGGGTCAGCCCCAGCATTTT.

J is TRBJ2-2 and V is TRBV24-1; TRBD2 matches 14 bases. The germline CDR1 and CDR2 sequences are KGHDR and SFDVKD. J was trimmed by 4 bases and V by 4 bases; bases with no gene match: 7. CDR3 length equals 18 residues. CDR3 nucleotides: TGTGCCACCAGTGACCCCGGGACTAGCGGGAGCATCACCGGGGAGCTGTTTTTT. It is translated as CATSDPGTSGSITGELFF.

V and J are TRBV12-3 or TRBV12-4 and TRBJ1-5; weak D call: TRBD1 (6 bases). The V end was cut by 3 bases, the J end by 11 bases, with 14 bases between. The CDR3 consists of 13 residues. The CDR3 sequence: CASSLPGEIAQHF. CDR3 DNA: TGTGCCAGCAGTTTGCCAGGGGAGATAGCCCAGCATTTT.

At least ten counts were recorded for this clonotype. The CDR3 bases are TGCAGTGCTAGCCCGGGACAGGGGAACTACGAGCAGTACTTC. Translating it yields CSASPGQGNYEQYF. The rearrangement joins TRBV20-1 to TRBJ2-7; 10 nucleotides agree with TRBD1. The CDR3 length is 14 residues. The V gene end was trimmed by 3 bases and the J gene end by 3 bases; junction bases not matched to a gene: 5. Germline loops: CDR1 DFQATT, CDR2 SNEGSKA (reference sequence).

The DNA of the CDR3 is TGTGCCAGCAGACATGGGACCCCTGACACCGGGGAGCTGTTTTTT. This gives the protein CASRHGTPDTGELFF. The chain recombines TRBV3-1 with TRBJ2-2; D could derive from TRBD1 or TRBD2 (5 bases each). The CDR3 runs to 15 residues. The germline V gene has CDR1 LGHDT and CDR2 YNNKEL (reference sequence). Trimming shortened V by 6 bases and J by 3 bases, and 14 bases separated the two germline ends.

This chain uses TRBV5-1 with TRBJ2-4; 9 nucleotides align to TRBD1. The J call may be faulty, since TRBJ2-7 better matches the DNA end. Germline V CDR1 and CDR2: SGHRS, YFSETQ. The CDR3 contains 15 residues. CDR3 bases: TGCGCCAGCAGCGATCTCCGGGACAGGGCCGACGAGCAGTACTTC. Translation: CASSDLRDRADEQYF.

This chain connects TRBV7-2 to TRBJ2-7; D unclear. Germline V gene sequence: CDR1 SGHTA, CDR2 FQGNSA. The length of the CDR3 is 14 residues. The V end lost 0 bases, the J end lost 7 bases, and 13 bases lay between the germline ends. CDR3 sequence: CASSLAGNYNEQYF. The DNA for the CDR3 is TGTGCCAGCAGCTTAGCTGGAAACTACAATGAGCAGTACTTC.

This rearrangement joins TRBV6-1 to TRBJ1-1; D remains unclear. Deletions cut 4 bases from V and 2 bases from J, with 17 bases between. Germline V gives CDR1 MNHNS, CDR2 SASEGT. The CDR3 extends over 16 amino acids. DNA for the CDR3: TGTGCCAGCAGTGTGTGGTTAGGAGGGAAAAACACTGAAGCTTTCTTT. Its translation: CASSVWLGGKNTEAFF.

The chain joins TRBV20-1 to TRBJ2-7, with a tentative D call TRBD2 (6 bases). Trimming removed 0 bases from V and 2 bases from J, with 11 bases in between. Germline CDR1 is DFQATT and CDR2 is SNEGSKA (reference sequence). This CDR3 region has 14 residues. As DNA, the CDR3 is TGCAGTGCTAGAGATCGGAGGGCTACCTACGAGCAGTACTTC. Protein product: CSARDRRATYEQYF.

The V gene is TRBV20-1, the J gene TRBJ2-7; 7 bases match TRBD2. J lost 6 bases, V lost 5 bases, and 7 bases had no gene match. CDR3 length: 12 residues. Germline assignment: CDR1 DFQATT and CDR2 SNEGSKA (reference sequence). CDR3 region: CSAPHGTTEQYF. The CDR3 coding sequence is TGCAGTGCTCCGCATGGGACTACCGAGCAGTACTTC.

The V call is TRBV6-5, the J call TRBJ2-5; D is perhaps TRBD1 (5 bases). The ends were cut back, 5 bases at V and 5 bases at J, with 12 bases in the middle. Germline-derived CDR1 and CDR2 are MNHEY and SVGAGI. This CDR3 spans 13 amino acids. The CDR3 DNA is TGTGCCAGCAGTCCCAGGGTGGAGGAGACCCAGTACTTC. As protein: CASSPRVEETQYF.

The chain is built from TRBV7-9 and TRBJ2-3; D gene uncertain. Germline-derived CDR1 and CDR2 are SEHNR and FQNEAQ (reference sequence). V gave up 8 bases and J gave up 3 bases, with 12 bases separating them. CDR3 length: 13 residues. The CDR3 region is CASGGVLTDTQYF. The CDR3 region has the DNA TGTGCCAGCGGCGGAGTGCTGACAGATACGCAGTATTTT.

This clonotype was seen just once. The chain carries TRBV6-6 and TRBJ2-1; 8 bases fit TRBD2. Germline-derived CDR1 and CDR2 are MNHNY and SVGAGI (reference sequence). With V trimmed by 2 bases and J by 5 bases, 8 bases remained unmatched. The length of the CDR3 is 16 residues. The CDR3 region has the DNA TGTGCCAGCAGTTACCCGACGAGCGGGGGAGACAATGAGCAGTTCTTC. Translated, it gives CASSYPTSGGDNEQFF.

The chain has TRBV7-9 and TRBJ2-1; D may be TRBD2 (6 bases). The CDR3 contains 16 residues. The germline CDR1 and CDR2 sequences are SEHNR and FQNEAQ (reference sequence). The germline V and J ends were trimmed by 1 base and 6 bases, with 16 bases remaining between them. CDR3 sequence: CASSLGQGLGFNEQFF. In nucleotides, the CDR3 is TGTGCCAGCAGCTTAGGGCAGGGACTTGGGTTCAATGAGCAGTTCTTC.

This chain links TRBV7-9 with TRBJ1-2; 10 positions agree with TRBD1. J gave up 6 bases and V 4 bases, and 11 bases lay outside the gene matches. The CDR3 consists of 16 residues. Germline V gene data show CDR1 as SEHNR and CDR2 as FQNEAQ (reference sequence). CDR3 sequence: CASSSYRDRGSDGYTF. DNA of the CDR3: TGTGCCAGCAGCTCTTACCGGGACAGGGGCTCTGATGGCTACACCTTC.

The chain is built from TRBV10-3 and TRBJ1-2; maybe TRBD1 (5 bases). V was trimmed by 7 bases and J by 0 bases, leaving 12 bases between them. The CDR3 has 14 amino acids. CDR1 is ENHRY and CDR2 is SYGVKD in the germline V gene. This CDR3 reads CAITRDGANYGYTF. CDR3 in DNA: TGTGCCATCACCCGGGACGGCGCTAACTATGGCTACACCTTC.

This chain connects TRBV6-1 to TRBJ2-2, with D possibly being TRBD1 (6 bases). Trimming pared 7 bases from V and 1 base from J, leaving 10 bases between. This CDR3 comprises 14 residues. The germline V gene encodes CDR1 MNHNS and CDR2 SASEGT. The CDR3 DNA reads TGTGCCAGCATCCCGGGACAGAACACCGGGGAGCTGTTTTTT. This codes for CASIPGQNTGELFF.

This clonotype came up once. The rearrangement joins TRBV20-1 to TRBJ2-1; possible D gene TRBD1, 5 bases. The CDR3 contains 14 residues. Germline V gives CDR1 DFQATT, CDR2 SNEGSKA (reference sequence). V was pared by 6 bases and J by 1 base, with 13 bases between. The CDR3 loop is CSAEWGHSYNEQFF. Here the CDR3 DNA reads TGCAGTGCGGAATGGGGCCATTCCTACAATGAGCAGTTCTTC.

This chain links TRBV25-1 with TRBJ2-2; perhaps TRBD2 as D (6 bases). With 3 bases removed from V and 5 bases from J, the gap between germline ends came to 16 bases. This CDR3 is built from 16 residues. Germline loops: CDR1 MGHDK, CDR2 SYGVNS. CDR3 sequence (DNA): TGTGCCAGCAGTGACATAGCGGAACAGCGGACCGGGGAGCTGTTTTTT. It yields the protein CASSDIAEQRTGELFF.

This chain uses TRBV25-1 with TRBJ2-4, with a tentative D call TRBD2 (5 bases). The CDR3 is made up of 13 amino acids. Germline CDR1 and CDR2: MGHDK and SYGVNS. With 5 bases removed from V and 13 bases from J, the gap between germline ends came to 18 bases. CDR3 bases: TGTGCCAGCAGTCACTCCTCCCTGGAGGAGCAGTACTTC. It yields the protein CASSHSSLEEQYF.

This clonotype was recorded once. The chain has TRBV12-5 and TRBJ2-7, with D possibly matching TRBD1 (6 bases). The J call may not be correct, given that the DNA end is closer to TRBJ2-5. The CDR3 totals 14 residues. The germline CDR1 and CDR2 sequences are LGHNT and FRNRAP. The CDR3 spells CASGTQGSGETQYF. The DNA of the CDR3 is TGTGCTAGTGGGACACAGGGTTCGGGCGAGACCCAGTACTTC.

As regards this clonotype: Mismatch with germline at one junction end may stem from a read error. This chain connects TRBV10-3 to TRBJ2-2; D gene ambiguous. Germline values: CDR1 ENHRY, CDR2 SYGVKD. The CDR3 runs 14 residues. The DNA for the CDR3 is TGTGCCATTAGTGGGCAGATTAACACCGGGGAGCTGTTTTTT. It yields the protein CAISGQINTGELFF.

This clonotype came up once. The CDR3, as DNA: TGTGCCAGCCTATTGGAGGGTAAAGGGGGACAGGGGAAACTCACAGATACGCAGTATTTT. This gives the protein CASLLEGKGGQGKLTDTQYF. This chain uses TRBV21-1 with TRBJ2-3; TRBD1 was called by the table and not checked on the DNA. TRBV21-1 is noted as a pseudogene. This CDR3 contains 20 residues.

This clonotype was observed a single time. The J gene is TRBJ2-5, the V gene TRBV28; possible D gene TRBD1, 5 bases. Trimming shortened V by 8 bases and J by 11 bases, and 15 bases separated the two germline ends. Germline V lookup: CDR1 MDHEN, CDR2 SYDVKM. The CDR3 totals 11 residues. CDR3 bases: TGTGCCAGCGGGGCAATGAATGAGCAGTACTTC. It encodes CASGAMNEQYF.

This clonotype was seen a single time. This chain uses TRBV20-1 with TRBJ2-7; D ambiguous. Trimming removed 6 bases from V and 3 bases from J, with 15 bases in between. Germline lookup yields CDR1 DFQATT and CDR2 SNEGSKA (reference sequence). This CDR3 is built from 13 residues. In nucleotides, the CDR3 is TGCAGTGCCTCCCCCGGAAGGTACTACGAGCAGTACTTC. Translated: CSASPGRYYEQYF.

The rearrangement joins TRBV29-1 to TRBJ2-3; 7 nucleotides match TRBD2. V gave up 4 bases and J gave up 2 bases; unmatched junction bases: 9. The CDR3 sequence is 15 residues long. Germline lookup yields CDR1 SQVTM and CDR2 ANQGSEA. For the CDR3, the DNA is TGCAGCGTTGTCGGACTAGGGATAACCACAGATACGCAGTATTTT. It specifies CSVVGLGITTDTQYF.

This clonotype was picked up a small number of times. This chain links TRBV7-2 with TRBJ2-4, with 12 bases that match TRBD2. This CDR3 has 22 residues. Unmatched junction bases numbered 18, after V lost 2 bases and J lost 1 base. CDR1 is SGHTA, CDR2 FQGNSA, per germline. The CDR3 DNA is TGTGCCAGCAGCTTACGGGCTAGCGGGGGGGCCGTAGATTTCCCGGCCAAAAACATTCAGTACTTC. Its protein product is CASSLRASGGAVDFPAKNIQYF.

In nucleotides, the CDR3 is TGCAGTGCTCCTGCAAGATACGAGCAGTACTTC. It is translated as CSAPARYEQYF. The chain combines TRBV20-1 with TRBJ2-7; D call uncertain. This CDR3 spans 11 amino acids. Trimming took 5 bases from V and 4 from J, leaving 9 bases between them. Germline V gene lookup returns CDR1 DFQATT and CDR2 SNEGSKA (reference sequence).